Listed below are T cell receptor beta chains from one sample, sequenced in a study of T-cell memory formation after mild COVID-19. MiXCR was run by TCRdb on the 5' RACE reads, yielding one entry per CDR3 protein. This sample has approximately 300,000 distinct CDR3 sequences, with 15% to 20% found just once. The sample taken for sequencing was PBMCs or a T cell subset sorted from them (not recorded which). Receptor source: a man between 18 and 29 years old who had mild COVID-19 (a few samples of this study predate the infection). Cell type and time point are not known. CDR3s include the opening cysteine and the closing phenylalanine or tryptophan. Fields, in order: V gene, J gene, CDR3 protein.

v_call: TRBV2
j_call: TRBJ1-1
cdr3_aa: CASRSNGAEAFF

v_call: TRBV4-2
j_call: TRBJ2-3
cdr3_aa: CASSPGSTDTQYF

v_call: TRBV4-1
j_call: TRBJ1-2
cdr3_aa: CASSQEGRGAYGYTF

v_call: TRBV29-1
j_call: TRBJ2-1
cdr3_aa: CSVVGFWDEQFF

v_call: TRBV7-2
j_call: TRBJ2-1
cdr3_aa: CASRARRGDYNEQFF

v_call: TRBV12-3/TRBV12-4
j_call: TRBJ2-5
cdr3_aa: CASSTTSGGLRETQYF

v_call: TRBV19
j_call: TRBJ1-1
cdr3_aa: CASSRAAGEAFF

v_call: TRBV5-1
j_call: TRBJ1-4
cdr3_aa: CASSLQGTREKLFF

v_call: TRBV7-8
j_call: TRBJ2-3
cdr3_aa: CASLEGQPQWNTQYF

v_call: TRBV29-1
j_call: TRBJ2-3
cdr3_aa: CSVATPSTDTQYF

v_call: TRBV5-4
j_call: TRBJ2-1
cdr3_aa: CASSPATGGPYNEQFF

v_call: TRBV12-3/TRBV12-4
j_call: TRBJ2-1
cdr3_aa: CASSVTGTAYNEQFF

v_call: TRBV3-1
j_call: TRBJ2-5
cdr3_aa: CASSRGRLETQYF

v_call: TRBV28
j_call: TRBJ1-1
cdr3_aa: CASTGGEGTEAFF

v_call: TRBV9
j_call: TRBJ2-5
cdr3_aa: CASSAQASGGKETQYF

v_call: TRBV29-1
j_call: TRBJ2-1
cdr3_aa: CSVDGQGYNEQFF

v_call: TRBV5-1
j_call: TRBJ1-1
cdr3_aa: CASSNSFGNTEAFF

v_call: TRBV7-2
j_call: TRBJ1-1
cdr3_aa: CASSPSRDSWRAFF

v_call: TRBV7-9
j_call: TRBJ1-4
cdr3_aa: CASSTEKLFF

v_call: TRBV7-6
j_call: TRBJ2-1
cdr3_aa: CASSSPGHDVNEQFF

v_call: TRBV5-4
j_call: TRBJ1-1
cdr3_aa: CASSPGGGWGEAFF

v_call: TRBV7-9
j_call: TRBJ2-1
cdr3_aa: CASNPGVGIYNEQFF

v_call: TRBV2
j_call: TRBJ1-5
cdr3_aa: CASSARAGDHNQPQHF

v_call: TRBV20-1
j_call: TRBJ1-3
cdr3_aa: CSARGDTDSGNTIYF

v_call: TRBV4-2
j_call: TRBJ2-4
cdr3_aa: CASSQEAGGADIQYF

v_call: TRBV5-6
j_call: TRBJ2-7
cdr3_aa: CASSSLFWTGSYEQYF